The subject of this entry is one TCR beta chain. Its antigen is not known. The data are from a study of cytomegalovirus exposure and HLA in healthy donors. Regarding the study as a whole: Most subjects' HLA-A and HLA-B alleles were reportedly predicted from TCR beta sequences. For cytomegalovirus status, the classifier reportedly gave diagnoses with high specificity and sensitivity. The authors confirmed in vitro that three CMV-associated chains were specific for CMV antigens.

V dropped 11 bases and J dropped 0; count of bases not matched to a gene: 5. Germline V gene lookup returns CDR1 SEHNR and CDR2 FQNEAQ (reference sequence). The CDR3 totals 13 residues. The PCR ran on 60 Vbeta and 13 Jbeta primers. Assay: immunoSEQ multiplex PCR; the TCRdb copy retains only in-frame clones and omits some. The sample lists about 170,000 clones; approximately 84% were seen once. This receptor was taken from a man aged 18 to 29 in good health and CMV-seropositive. Material for sequencing was PBMCs. This chain uses TRBV7-9 with TRBJ2-3, with TRBD1 matching 7 bases. The CDR3 nucleotides are TGTGCCGGAAGACAGGGAAGCACAGATACGCAGTATTTT. Its protein product is CAGRQGSTDTQYF.